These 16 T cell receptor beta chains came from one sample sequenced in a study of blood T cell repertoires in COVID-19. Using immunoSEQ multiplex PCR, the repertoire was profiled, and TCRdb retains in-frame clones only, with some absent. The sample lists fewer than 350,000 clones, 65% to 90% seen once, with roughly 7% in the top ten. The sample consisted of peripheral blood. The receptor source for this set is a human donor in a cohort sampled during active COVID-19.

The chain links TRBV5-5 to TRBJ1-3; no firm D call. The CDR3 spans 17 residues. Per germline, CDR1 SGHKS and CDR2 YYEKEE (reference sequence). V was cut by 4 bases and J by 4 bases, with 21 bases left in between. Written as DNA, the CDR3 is TGTGCCAGCAGCCCCGGGAGTTCCCAAGGATCAGGAAACACCATATATTTT. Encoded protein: CASSPGSSQGSGNTIYF.

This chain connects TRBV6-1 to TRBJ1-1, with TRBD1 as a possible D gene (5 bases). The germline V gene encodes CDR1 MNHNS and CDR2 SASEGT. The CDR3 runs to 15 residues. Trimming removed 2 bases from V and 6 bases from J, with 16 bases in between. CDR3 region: CASSESGAATSEAFF. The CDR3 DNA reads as TGTGCCAGCAGTGAAAGCGGGGCCGCCACCTCTGAAGCTTTCTTT.

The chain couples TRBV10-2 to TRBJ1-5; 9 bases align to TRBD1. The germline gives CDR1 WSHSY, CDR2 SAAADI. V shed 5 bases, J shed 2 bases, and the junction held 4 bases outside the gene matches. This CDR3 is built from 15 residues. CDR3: CASSTGGLGNQPQHF. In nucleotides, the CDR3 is TGCGCCAGCAGTACAGGGGGCCTGGGCAATCAGCCCCAGCATTTT.

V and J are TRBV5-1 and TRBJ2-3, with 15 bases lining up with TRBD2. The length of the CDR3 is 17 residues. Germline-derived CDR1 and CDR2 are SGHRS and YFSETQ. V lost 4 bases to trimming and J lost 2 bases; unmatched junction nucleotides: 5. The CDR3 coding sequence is TGCGCCAGCAGCCACGGACTAGCGGGGGGGTACACAGATACGCAGTATTTT. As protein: CASSHGLAGGYTDTQYF.

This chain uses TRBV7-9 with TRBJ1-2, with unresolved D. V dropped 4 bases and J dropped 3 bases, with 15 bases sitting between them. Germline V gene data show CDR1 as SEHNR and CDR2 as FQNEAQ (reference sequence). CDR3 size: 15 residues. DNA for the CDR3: TGTGCCAGCAGCTCCAAGGGAGGACCAGACTATGGCTACACCTTC. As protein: CASSSKGGPDYGYTF.

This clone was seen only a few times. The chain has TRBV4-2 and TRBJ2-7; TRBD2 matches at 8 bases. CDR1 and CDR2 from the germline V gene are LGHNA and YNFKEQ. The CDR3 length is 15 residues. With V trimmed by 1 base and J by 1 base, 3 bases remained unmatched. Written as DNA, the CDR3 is TGTGCCAGCAGCCAAGTCTCTAGCGGGTCCTACGAGCAGTACTTC. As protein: CASSQVSSGSYEQYF.

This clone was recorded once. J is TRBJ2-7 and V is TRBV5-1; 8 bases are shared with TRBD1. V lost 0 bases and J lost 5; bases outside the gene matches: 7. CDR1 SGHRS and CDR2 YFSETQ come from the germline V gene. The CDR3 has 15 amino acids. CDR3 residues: CASSLGQGMPHEQYF. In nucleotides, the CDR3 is TGCGCCAGCAGCTTGGGACAGGGGATGCCCCACGAGCAGTACTTC.

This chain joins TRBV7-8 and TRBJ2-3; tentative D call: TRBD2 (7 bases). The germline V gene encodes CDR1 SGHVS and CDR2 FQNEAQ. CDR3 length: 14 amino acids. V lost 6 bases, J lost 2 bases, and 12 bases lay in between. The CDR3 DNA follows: TGTGCCAGCAGAGATGCGGGGGCCACAGATACGCAGTATTTT. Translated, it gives CASRDAGATDTQYF.

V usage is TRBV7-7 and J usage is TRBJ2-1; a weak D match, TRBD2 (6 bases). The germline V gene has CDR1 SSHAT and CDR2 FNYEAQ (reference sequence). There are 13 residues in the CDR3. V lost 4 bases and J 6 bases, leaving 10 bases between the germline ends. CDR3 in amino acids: CASSSRGSNEQFF. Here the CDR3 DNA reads TGTGCCAGCAGCTCACGGGGGAGCAATGAGCAGTTCTTC.

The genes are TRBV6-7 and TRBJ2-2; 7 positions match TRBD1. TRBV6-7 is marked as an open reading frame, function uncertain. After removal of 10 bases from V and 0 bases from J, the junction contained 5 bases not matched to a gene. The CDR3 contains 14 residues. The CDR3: CATLRGPNTGELFF. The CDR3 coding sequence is TGTGCCACCCTAAGGGGGCCGAACACCGGGGAGCTGTTTTTT.

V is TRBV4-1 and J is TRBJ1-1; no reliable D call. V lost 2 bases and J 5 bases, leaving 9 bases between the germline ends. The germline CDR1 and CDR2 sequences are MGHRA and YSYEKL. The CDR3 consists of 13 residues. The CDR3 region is CASSQREATEAFF. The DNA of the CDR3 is TGCGCCAGCAGCCAACGGGAGGCAACTGAAGCTTTCTTT.

CDR3 nucleotide sequence: TGTGCCAGCAGCTGGACAGGGTATAATTCACCCCTCCACTTT. This translates into CASSWTGYNSPLHF. This rearrangement joins TRBV7-2 to TRBJ1-6; 8 bases map to TRBD1. The CDR3 consists of 14 residues. Germline assignment: CDR1 SGHTA and CDR2 FQGNSA. Losses at the gene ends were 4 bases for V and 4 bases for J; bases not matched to a gene: 0.

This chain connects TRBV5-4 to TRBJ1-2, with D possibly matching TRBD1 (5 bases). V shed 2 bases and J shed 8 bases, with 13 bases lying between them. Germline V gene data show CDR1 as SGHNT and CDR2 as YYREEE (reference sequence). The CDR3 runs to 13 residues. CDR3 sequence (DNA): TGTGCCAGCAGCTTAGGGGATCAAGGCGGCTACACCTTC. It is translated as CASSLGDQGGYTF.

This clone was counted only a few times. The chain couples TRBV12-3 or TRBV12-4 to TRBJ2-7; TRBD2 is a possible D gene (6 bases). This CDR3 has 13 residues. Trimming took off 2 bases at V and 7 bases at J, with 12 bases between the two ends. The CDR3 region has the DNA TGTGCCAGCAGTTTAACTATACGGGGGGAGCAGTACTTC. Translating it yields CASSLTIRGEQYF.

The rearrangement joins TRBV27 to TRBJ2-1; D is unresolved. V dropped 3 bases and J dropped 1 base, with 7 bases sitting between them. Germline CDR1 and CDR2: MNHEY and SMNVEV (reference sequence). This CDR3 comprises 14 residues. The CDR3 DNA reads TGTGCCAGCAGTTTGTCGCAGTCCTACAATGAGCAGTTCTTC. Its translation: CASSLSQSYNEQFF.

CDR3 nucleotide sequence: TGCGCCAGCAGTGAGGGGGGGAATCATGAAAAACTGTTTTTT. Residues: CASSEGGNHEKLFF. The rearrangement uses TRBV10-1 and TRBJ1-4; weak D call: TRBD1 (5 bases). The CDR3 length is 14 residues. V lost 2 bases and J 6 bases, leaving 10 bases between the germline ends. Germline CDR1 is WNHNN and CDR2 is SYGVQD (reference sequence).